The T cell receptor (beta chain) described here comes from a study of blood T cell repertoires in COVID-19. Study-wide context: PBMCs, B-cell-depleted T cells, or T cells were the source of the cDNA or gDNA that made up the material.

The V gene's germline CDR1 is LNHDA and CDR2 SQIVND (reference sequence). V was cut by 4 bases and J by 3 bases, with 11 bases left in between. This CDR3 region has 14 residues. Per the original methods: By means of reference gene primer amplification, nucleated cell counts were estimated. The data were produced by immunoSEQ multiplex PCR, yet TCRdb's version contains in-frame clones alone and is incomplete. The D gene and trimming were derived from the DNA, and the V and J assignments and clone size from that table. The profile covers roughly 190,000 clones, with around 84% appearing a single time and less than 20% taken by the ten largest. The sample holds a few counts of this clone.

The receptor comes from a human donor in a cohort sampled during active COVID-19. The sequencing sample was made of peripheral blood. The V call is TRBV19, the J call TRBJ2-3, with D perhaps matching TRBD1 (5 bases). CDR3 amino acids: CASSTSGWTDTQYF. The CDR3 DNA reads as TGTGCCAGTAGTACCTCAGGGTGGACAGATACGCAGTATTTT.